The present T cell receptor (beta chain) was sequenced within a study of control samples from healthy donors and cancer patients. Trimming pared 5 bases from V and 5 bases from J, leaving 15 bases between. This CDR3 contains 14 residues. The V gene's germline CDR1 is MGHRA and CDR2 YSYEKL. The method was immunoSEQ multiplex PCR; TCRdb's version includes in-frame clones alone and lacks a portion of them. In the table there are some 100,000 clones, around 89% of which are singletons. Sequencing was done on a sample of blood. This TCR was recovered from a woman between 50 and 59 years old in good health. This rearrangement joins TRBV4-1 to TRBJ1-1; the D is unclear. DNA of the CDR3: TGCGCCAGCAGCATTCGGACTCCGAGGACTGAAGCTTTCTTT. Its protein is CASSIRTPRTEAFF.